The subject of this entry is one T cell receptor (beta chain). One end of the junction fails to match germline, which may point to a read error. This specimen belongs to a study of beta chain features in type 1 diabetes. Every isolated RNA sample was fully reverse transcribed, so sequencing captured expressed TCRB transcripts. The table came from immunoSEQ multiplex PCR; TCRdb's copy has only in-frame clones and leaves some out. This sample has about 60,000 clones; 59% occur once, and the top ten carry roughly 2.2%. This CDR3 is 12 amino acids long. Germline V CDR1 and CDR2: SGHTA, FQGTGA. Source material: Tregs from blood. This sequence originates from a woman aged 18-29 years in good health. V and J are TRBV7-3 and TRBJ1-4, with a possible D match to TRBD1 (5 bases). The CDR3 coding sequence is TGTGCCAGCAGCTCCGACAGCCTCCCTGGGGTTTTT. Its translation is CASSSDSLPGVF.